This T cell receptor (beta chain) comes out of a study of technical replicates of blood from a few donors. V lost 0 bases, J lost 6 bases, and 14 bases stayed unmatched. This CDR3 is built from 18 residues. Germline CDR1 LGHNA, CDR2 YNFKEQ. Clones were sequenced by immunoSEQ multiplex PCR, and TCRdb holds only the in-frame ones, with some missing. The table records tens of thousands of clones, around 94% of them present only once. The sequence came from a human donor in good health. Sequenced material: T cells isolated from PBMCs. The gene calls are TRBV4-2 and TRBJ2-1, with 7 bases lining up with TRBD2. The CDR3 here is CASSQEFLRGNWGNEQFF. The CDR3 nucleotides are TGTGCCAGCAGCCAAGAGTTCTTGCGGGGGAACTGGGGCAATGAGCAGTTCTTC.